The T cell receptor beta chain under discussion was sequenced for a study of T-cell reconstitution after alpha-beta-depleted transplantation in children. Researchers prepared the TCRbeta library using unique molecular identifiers, the study reports. TCRdb passed the PCR reads through MiXCR, listing each CDR3 protein once. Among roughly 610,000 distinct CDR3 sequences listed, roughly a tenth were seen once. The specimen was PBMCs from the stem cell graft donor, collected from the stem cell graft. The TCR sequence derives from a human donor who donated a stem cell graft to a child with acute myeloid leukemia.

Here the CDR3 DNA reads TGTGCCAGCAGTTTTAACGGCCGGGACCGGGTGGATACGCAGTATTTT. As protein: CASSFNGRDRVDTQYF. V usage is TRBV6-2 or TRBV6-3 and J usage is TRBJ2-3; D might be TRBD1 or TRBD2, each matching 5 bases. The CDR3 extends over 16 amino acids. V gave up 4 bases and J gave up 6 bases, with 20 bases separating them. Per germline, CDR1 MNHEY and CDR2 SVGEGT.